This T cell receptor (beta chain) was observed in a study of identical twins. Donors were all healthy Caucasians. Overall study findings and caveats: Clonotypes of the beta chain that were abundant in cord blood carried fewer insertions (memory repertoires showed none).

The authors used template switching to add a universal primer site and gave cDNA unique molecular identifiers. From the 5' RACE reads, TCRdb called clonotypes with MiXCR, one entry per CDR3 protein. This sample has roughly 710,000 distinct CDR3 sequences, with 5.5% to 7.5% found just once. This clonotype was counted many times. Its specificity is not known. In germline, CDR1 is SNHLY, CDR2 FYNNEI. The CDR3 consists of 15 residues. With V trimmed by 3 bases and J by 2 bases, 2 bases remained unmatched. What was sequenced was naive T cells sorted from blood. This chain joins TRBV2 and TRBJ1-5, with 9 nucleotides matching TRBD1. The clonotype was recovered from a man between 18 and 35 years old in good health. CDR3 sequence (DNA): TGTGCCAGCAGTGACCGGACAGGGGGCAATCAGCCCCAGCATTTT. It encodes CASSDRTGGNQPQHF. The whole variable domain, remainder taken from reference TRBV2 and TRBJ1-5, is EPEVTQTPSHQVTQMGQEVILRCVPISNHLYFYWYRQILGQKVEFLVSFYNNEISEKSEIFDDQFSVERPDGSNFTLKIRSTKLEDSAMYFCASSDRTGGNQPQHFGDGTRLSIL.